These 20 T cell receptor beta chains were all obtained from the same sample, sequenced in a study of blood T cell repertoires in COVID-19. Method: immunoSEQ multiplex PCR; TCRdb's copy keeps in-frame clones and lacks some. The profile shows hundreds of thousands of clones, about 83% of them singletons. Sequenced input: peripheral blood. These receptors came from a woman between 25 and 40 years old with COVID-19, enrolled during active disease.

The chain couples TRBV6-1 to TRBJ2-2; D not certain. The CDR3 has 14 residues. CDR1 and CDR2 from the germline V gene are MNHNS and SASEGT. Trimming cost V 1 base and J 4 bases, with 7 bases left between them. Here the CDR3 reads CASSEVVATGELFF. As DNA, the CDR3 is TGTGCCAGCAGTGAAGTCGTAGCCACCGGGGAGCTGTTTTTT.

The chain couples TRBV2 to TRBJ2-5; unclear D gene. From germline, CDR1 is SNHLY and CDR2 FYNNEI. CDR3 length equals 11 residues. Trimming left V 6 bases short and J 3 bases short, with 5 bases between. CDR3 region: CASSPEETQYF. The CDR3 region has the DNA TGTGCCAGCAGCCCAGAAGAGACCCAGTACTTC.

The chain uses TRBV2 and TRBJ1-1, with unresolved D. Per germline, CDR1 SNHLY and CDR2 FYNNEI. The V end lost 2 bases, the J end lost 2 bases, and 9 bases lay between the germline ends. The CDR3 length is 14 residues. CDR3 coding DNA: TGTGCCAGCAGTGAACAGGTAGTAAACACTGAAGCTTTCTTT. This translates into CASSEQVVNTEAFF.

This clone is a singleton in its sample. The V gene is TRBV2, the J gene TRBJ2-7; 9 positions match TRBD1. The germline CDR1 and CDR2 sequences are SNHLY and FYNNEI. Losses at the gene ends were 4 bases for V and 2 bases for J; bases not matched to a gene: 3. The CDR3 runs to 14 residues. The CDR3 DNA reads as TGTGCCAGCAGTGGGACAGGGGAACCCTACGAGCAGTACTTC. As protein: CASSGTGEPYEQYF.

The chain couples TRBV19 to TRBJ2-7, with 7 positions matching TRBD1. Trimming at V came to 5 bases and at J to 0 bases, leaving 10 bases not matched to a gene. The germline gives CDR1 LNHDA, CDR2 SQIVND (reference sequence). The CDR3 runs 16 residues. This CDR3 is CASSSFEGQSSYEQYF. The CDR3 coding sequence is TGTGCCAGTAGTTCCTTTGAGGGACAGAGCTCCTACGAGCAGTACTTC.

CDR3 loop: CAIDRGRRTEAFF. CDR3 sequence (DNA): TGTGCCATTGACAGGGGGCGTCGGACTGAAGCTTTCTTT. The rearrangement uses TRBV30 and TRBJ1-1, with 10 positions matching TRBD1. From germline, CDR1 is GTSNPN and CDR2 SVGIG (reference sequence). This CDR3 region has 13 residues. Trimming took 8 bases from V and 5 from J; bases not matched to a gene: 8.

The chain combines TRBV7-9 with TRBJ2-1, with 13 bases fitting TRBD2. With 6 bases clipped from V and 1 base from J, the junction kept 9 bases outside the gene matches. The CDR3 sequence is 18 residues long. Germline V gene data show CDR1 as SEHNR and CDR2 as FQNEAQ (reference sequence). For the CDR3, the DNA is TGTGCCAGCAGTTCCACTAGCGGGGGGGCCTTATCCTACAATGAGCAGTTCTTC. It specifies CASSSTSGGALSYNEQFF. Based on the CDR3 plus reference TRBV7-9 and TRBJ2-1, the full variable domain is DTGVSQNPRHKITKRGQNVTFRCDPISEHNRLYWYRQTLGQGPEFLTYFQNEAQLEKSRLLSDRFSAERPKGSFSTLEIQRTEQGDSAMYLCASSSTSGGALSYNEQFFGPGTRLTVL.

The CDR3 nucleotides are TGTGCCAGCAGCCAGGCGCGCGCCAGCTCCTATAATTCACCCCTCCACTTT. Translation gives CASSQARASSYNSPLHF. The chain is built from TRBV28 and TRBJ1-6, with D hard to call. From germline, CDR1 is MDHEN and CDR2 SYDVKM. The V gene lost 6 bases and the J gene lost 0 bases, with 15 bases spanning the gap. The CDR3 is 17 residues long.

The gene calls are TRBV11-2 and TRBJ2-1, with 9 bases lining up with TRBD1. The length of the CDR3 is 16 residues. Germline CDR1 reads SGHAT; CDR2 reads FQNNGV. Germline trimming cut 7 bases from V and 4 bases from J; bases unmatched to any gene: 11. The CDR3 spells CASTKTTGGLYNEQFF. In DNA, the CDR3 is TGTGCCAGCACCAAGACGACAGGGGGACTTTACAATGAGCAGTTCTTC. Looking up the rest from reference TRBV11-2 and TRBJ2-1 gives the full variable domain: EAGVAQSPRYKIIEKRQSVAFWCNPISGHATLYWYQQILGQGPKLLIQFQNNGVVDDSQLPKDRFSAERLKGVDSTLKIQPAKLEDSAVYLCASTKTTGGLYNEQFFGPGTRLTVL.

This rearrangement joins TRBV18 to TRBJ2-2; maybe TRBD1 (6 bases). V was shortened by 3 bases and J by 4 bases, with 15 bases between the two germline ends. CDR3 length equals 16 residues. CDR1 is KGHSH and CDR2 is LQKENI in the germline V gene. Here the CDR3 reads CASSPQQGFGTGELFF. DNA of the CDR3: TGTGCCAGCTCACCCCAGCAGGGGTTCGGCACCGGGGAGCTGTTTTTT.

This clone was detected only once. This chain connects TRBV2 to TRBJ2-7; weak D call: TRBD2 (6 bases). CDR1 and CDR2 from the germline V gene are SNHLY and FYNNEI. Trimming removed 7 bases at V and 3 bases at J, with 19 bases between. The CDR3 has 15 amino acids. CDR3 sequence: CASTEGLANYYEQYF. CDR3 DNA: TGTGCCAGCACCGAAGGGCTAGCGAACTACTACGAGCAGTACTTC.

The chain carries TRBV7-3 and TRBJ1-1; D might be TRBD1 (5 bases). This CDR3 has 13 residues. Trimming took off 5 bases at V and 5 bases at J, with 12 bases between the two ends. Per the germline V gene, CDR1 is SGHTA and CDR2 is FQGTGA. CDR3 nucleotide sequence: TGTGCCAGCAGCCTGGACATTTTAACTGAAGCTTTCTTT. It codes for CASSLDILTEAFF.

V usage is TRBV6-2 or TRBV6-3 and J usage is TRBJ2-1; maybe TRBD2 (6 bases). This CDR3 is 14 amino acids long. Germline V gives CDR1 MNHEY, CDR2 SVGEGT. V was trimmed by 2 bases and J by 7 bases, leaving 12 bases between them. CDR3 region: CASSYELAGNEQFF. CDR3 in DNA: TGTGCCAGCAGTTACGAACTAGCCGGAAATGAGCAGTTCTTC.

The V gene is TRBV30, the J gene TRBJ2-7; 9 nucleotides match TRBD1. Germline V gene lookup returns CDR1 GTSNPN and CDR2 SVGIG (reference sequence). This CDR3 has 13 residues. V gave up 5 bases and J gave up 3 bases; unmatched junction bases: 5. The CDR3 DNA reads as TGTGCCTGGGGGACAGGGTTGGACTACGAGCAGTACTTC. Its translation: CAWGTGLDYEQYF.

The rearrangement joins TRBV6-2 or TRBV6-3 to TRBJ1-2; D possibly corresponds to TRBD1 (5 bases). CDR1 MNHEY and CDR2 SVGEGT come from the germline V gene. V lost 2 bases to trimming and J lost 0 bases, with 10 bases between them. The CDR3 has 15 residues. CDR3 coding DNA: TGTGCCAGCAGTTACCAGACAGTTCCTAACTATGGCTACACCTTC. It encodes CASSYQTVPNYGYTF.

This clone has only a few counts. The rearrangement uses TRBV10-3 and TRBJ1-4; no definite D call. Germline CDR1 ENHRY, CDR2 SYGVKD. Trimming left V 6 bases short and J 3 bases short, with 8 bases between. The CDR3 is 13 residues long. This CDR3 is CAISGDPNEKLFF. Written as DNA, the CDR3 is TGTGCCATCAGCGGTGATCCTAATGAAAAACTGTTTTTT.

This clone has only one observation. This sequence joins TRBV18 and TRBJ1-2; 7 bases are shared with TRBD1. Germline trimming cut 3 bases from V and 2 bases from J; bases unmatched to any gene: 18. The length of the CDR3 is 19 residues. The germline V gene has CDR1 KGHSH and CDR2 LQKENI. This chain's CDR3 is CASSPKDRNRDSINYGYTF. The CDR3 DNA reads as TGTGCCAGCTCACCCAAAGACCGGAACCGGGACAGCATAAACTATGGCTACACCTTC.

This sequence joins TRBV6-6 and TRBJ1-1, with TRBD1 identical over 9 bases. With 6 bases clipped from V and 3 bases from J, the junction kept 5 bases outside the gene matches. Germline V gene sequence: CDR1 MNHNY, CDR2 SVGAGI (reference sequence). The CDR3 extends over 14 amino acids. CDR3 region: CASRPGQGYTEAFF. CDR3 DNA: TGTGCCAGCAGACCGGGACAGGGATACACTGAAGCTTTCTTT.

The V call is TRBV30, the J call TRBJ2-7; tentatively, D is TRBD2 (6 bases). V shed 0 bases and J shed 3 bases, with 12 bases lying between them. In germline, CDR1 is GTSNPN, CDR2 SVGIG (reference sequence). The CDR3 runs 14 residues. The CDR3 nucleotides read TGTGCCTGGAGTGTGTCCCGGCGGGGCTACGAGCAGTACTTC. It translates to CAWSVSRRGYEQYF.

V and J are TRBV6-5 and TRBJ2-7; D is perhaps TRBD2 (5 bases). This CDR3 is 12 amino acids long. With 6 bases removed from V and 6 bases from J, the gap between germline ends came to 12 bases. CDR1 and CDR2 (germline): MNHEY, SVGAGI. In DNA form, the CDR3 reads TGTGCCAGCAGCCGACCCGGAGGCGAGCAGTACTTC. Translating gives CASSRPGGEQYF.